A selection of T cell receptor beta chains follows, all from one sample in a study of blood T cell repertoires in COVID-19. Sequenced by immunoSEQ multiplex PCR; TCRdb stores in-frame clones only, minus some. The sample lists about 200,000 clones, 89% occurring once. The sample consisted of PBMCs or T cells enriched from blood (not recorded which). Receptor source: a middle-aged woman with acute COVID-19. CDR3s include the opening cysteine and the closing phenylalanine or tryptophan. The D gene is left open where the match is weak. Expanded clones are given a class, and other clones once, few, many or no size at all.

.,.,TRBV19,TRBJ2-2,TGTGCCAGTAGTCTTCTAGACCGGGACACCGGGGAGCTGTTTTTT,CASSLLDRDTGELFF
TRBD2,.,TRBV6-1,TRBJ2-2,TGTGCCAGCAGTGAAGAAGGCGTGCTAGCGGGGTCCGGCAGGGAGCTGTTTTTT,CASSEEGVLAGSGRELFF
TRBD1,.,TRBV19,TRBJ1-4,TGTGCCAGTAGCCACGGGACAGGCTTTGCAACTAATGAAAAACTGTTTTTT,CASSHGTGFATNEKLFF
TRBD1,.,TRBV2,TRBJ2-3,TGTGCCAGCAGTTTAGCCGGGACAGGGGACACAGATACGCAGTATTTT,CASSLAGTGDTDTQYF
TRBD2,.,TRBV19,TRBJ2-3,TGTGCCAGTAGTATGAGCGAGGTAGCGGGGGGAGATACGCAGTATTTT,CASSMSEVAGGDTQYF
TRBD2,.,TRBV7-2,TRBJ2-7,TGTGCCAGCAGCCACGGGACTAGCGGGAGGGATCCCTACGAGCAGTACTTC,CASSHGTSGRDPYEQYF
TRBD1,.,TRBV15,TRBJ1-3,TGTGCCACCAGCAGAGTACTAGGGCAGGGGGCAACTGGTGGAAACACCATATATTTT,CATSRVLGQGATGGNTIYF
.,.,TRBV6-5,TRBJ1-2,TGTGCCAGCAGTTATCTCCAGGGGAACTATGGCTACACCTTC,CASSYLQGNYGYTF
.,few,TRBV9,TRBJ2-7,TGTGCCAGCAGCCTCCCAGTAATCCGGGACTTAACCTACGAGCAGTACTTC,CASSLPVIRDLTYEQYF
.,.,TRBV3-1/TRBV3-2,TRBJ1-2,TGTGCCAGCTCCACAGCGGCAGAACCCTATGGCTACACCTTC,CASSTAAEPYGYTF
.,.,TRBV4-2,TRBJ1-5,TGTGCCAGCAGCCAAGTGGCAGGGGTAAAGGAGGCTGGAAATCAGCCCCAGCATTTT,CASSQVAGVKEAGNQPQHF
.,.,TRBV2,TRBJ1-1,TGTGCCAGCAGTGAAGTATTGGGGGGGAGCACTGAAGCTTTCTTT,CASSEVLGGSTEAFF
.,.,TRBV30,TRBJ1-1,TGTGCCGTCGGCTTGGGGACACTGAACACTGAAGCTTTCTTT,CAVGLGTLNTEAFF
TRBD2,.,TRBV27,TRBJ2-3,TGTGCCAGCAGTTTACGGATAGCGGGGGGCACAGATACGCAGTATTTT,CASSLRIAGGTDTQYF
.,.,TRBV21-1,TRBJ1-5,.,CASSKAVGRGNQPQHF
TRBD1,.,TRBV5-1,TRBJ2-6,TGCGCCAGCAGCTTGTTGACAGGGGCTGGGGCCAACGTCCTGACTTTC,CASSLLTGAGANVLTF
TRBD1,few,TRBV20-1,TRBJ1-6,TGCAGTGCTAGTAAGCAGGGGGCGCAGAATTCACCCCTCCACTTT,CSASKQGAQNSPLHF
.,.,TRBV4-3,TRBJ2-7,TGCGCCAGCAGCCAAATGGTAACGGGAGTGGACGAGCAGTACTTC,CASSQMVTGVDEQYF
TRBD2,.,TRBV5-4,TRBJ2-5,TGTGCCAGCAGCTTGAGGCTAGCGGGAGCAGAGACCCAGTACTTC,CASSLRLAGAETQYF
TRBD1,.,TRBV5-1,TRBJ1-2,TGCGCCAGCAGCTTTGAGGGACAGGCGTGGTATGGCTACACCTTC,CASSFEGQAWYGYTF
TRBD1,few,TRBV20-1,TRBJ1-1,TGCAGTGCCCGGACAGGTGGTGAAGCTTTCTTT,CSARTGGEAFF
.,.,TRBV30,TRBJ1-2,TGTGCCTGGAGTCTTCCCGGGGAAGCCTATGGCTACACCTTC,CAWSLPGEAYGYTF
TRBD1,.,TRBV24-1,TRBJ1-2,TGTGCCACCAGTGACTGGACAGGGGACTATGGCTACACCTTC,CATSDWTGDYGYTF
TRBD1,.,TRBV28,TRBJ1-1,TGTGCCAGCAGCCCCCATCCCCCCGGACAGGCTTTT,CASSPHPPGQAF
.,.,TRBV11-2,TRBJ2-4,TGTGCCAGCAGCGCCAGCAGGGGAACCAAAAACATTCAGTACTTC,CASSASRGTKNIQYF
TRBD1,.,TRBV19,TRBJ2-6,TGTGCCAGTAGTATCCTAGGGGGCATTTCTGGGGCCAACGTCCTGACTTTC,CASSILGGISGANVLTF
.,.,TRBV13,TRBJ1-6,TGTGCCAGCAGCTTAGGGACAGCGGGAAGTTCACCCCTCCACTTT,CASSLGTAGSSPLHF
.,.,TRBV6-5,TRBJ2-4,TGTGCCAGCAGAGAGGGAGCAAGGGAGTACTTC,CASREGAREYF
TRBD1,.,TRBV19,TRBJ1-5,TGTGCCAGTAGTACCGGGACAGGCAAGAGGGTAAGCAATCAGCCCCAGCATTTT,CASSTGTGKRVSNQPQHF
TRBD1,.,TRBV6-5,TRBJ2-7,TGTGCCAGCAGTTACTCGAGCTGGCAGGGGGAATACGAGCAGTACTTC,CASSYSSWQGEYEQYF
.,.,TRBV3-1/TRBV3-2,TRBJ2-5,TGTGCCAGCAGCCAACCCCAGTTCTTCCAAGAGACCCAGTACTTC,CASSQPQFFQETQYF
.,.,TRBV5-1,TRBJ2-7,TGCGCCAGCAGCTCTACTGGTTCCTACGAGCAGTACTTC,CASSSTGSYEQYF
TRBD2,.,TRBV3-1/TRBV3-2,TRBJ2-7,TGTGCCAGCAGCCAAGCTGCGCTAGCGGGGGTCGGGGAGCAGTACTTC,CASSQAALAGVGEQYF
TRBD1,.,TRBV7-9,TRBJ1-5,TGTGCCAGCAGCTCCGGACAGGGGGTGTTAGAGCCCCAGCATTTT,CASSSGQGVLEPQHF
TRBD1,.,TRBV5-4,TRBJ1-5,TGTGCCAGCAGCGCAGGACAGGGCCAGCCCCAGCATTTT,CASSAGQGQPQHF
TRBD1,.,TRBV4-1,TRBJ2-5,TGCGCCAGCAGCCAAGCCGGGACAGGGGGACAAGAGACCCAGTACTTC,CASSQAGTGGQETQYF
.,.,TRBV6-6,TRBJ1-4,TGTGCCAGCAGCCAGACTGTCGCCGGTGAAAAACTGTTTTTT,CASSQTVAGEKLFF
.,.,TRBV19,TRBJ1-4,TGTGCCAGTAGTCGCCGGACACCAACTAATGAAAAACTGTTTTTT,CASSRRTPTNEKLFF
.,.,TRBV5-5,TRBJ1-5,TGTGCCAGCAGCTTGAAGGCAGGTAGCAATCAGCCCCAGCATTTT,CASSLKAGSNQPQHF
TRBD1,.,TRBV27,TRBJ2-3,TGTGCCAGCAGGGGGGGGACAGGGACTGGGGATACGCAGTATTTT,CASRGGTGTGDTQYF
.,.,TRBV16,TRBJ1-6,TGTGCCAGCAGCCAATCGGTATCAGGGAATTCACCCCTCCACTTT,CASSQSVSGNSPLHF
.,once,TRBV19,TRBJ1-5,TGTGCCAGTAGTCAAGACGGGACACGGGTGTATCAGCCCCAGCATTTT,CASSQDGTRVYQPQHF
.,.,TRBV2,TRBJ1-5,TGTGCCAGCAGGCTGGGCAGGGCGGTTGGCAATCAGCCCCAGCATTTT,CASRLGRAVGNQPQHF
TRBD1,.,TRBV2,TRBJ2-2,TGTGCCAGCAGTGGACAGGGTCTGAACACCGGGGAGCTGTTTTTT,CASSGQGLNTGELFF
.,.,TRBV4-2,TRBJ2-1,TGTGCCAGCAGCCAAGATCGGAGAGGGCAGGGGCGTGCCAATGAGCAGTTCTTC,CASSQDRRGQGRANEQFF
.,once,TRBV5-1,TRBJ2-7,TGCGCCAGCAGTATCAGCGCCTACGAGCAGTACTTC,CASSISAYEQYF
.,few,TRBV4-1,TRBJ1-6,TGCGCCAGCAGCCAAGAGGGGGGAGTGACCGCTTCACCCCTCCACTTT,CASSQEGGVTASPLHF
.,.,TRBV30,TRBJ1-5,TGTGCCTGGAGTCGCCAGGGGTTCCAGCCCCAGCATTTT,CAWSRQGFQPQHF
.,.,TRBV6-2/TRBV6-3,TRBJ2-2,TGTGCCAGCAGTTACCCCCCGCGCACCGGGGAGCTGTTTTTT,CASSYPPRTGELFF
TRBD1,.,TRBV12-5,TRBJ2-2,TGTGCTAGTGGCAACCCCCTTCTAGGGGGCAACACCGGGGAGCTGTTTTTT,CASGNPLLGGNTGELFF
TRBD2,.,TRBV6-2/TRBV6-3,TRBJ2-3,TGTGCCAGCAGTTACTCGATCGGCGGGAGTTCCGATACGCAGTATTTT,CASSYSIGGSSDTQYF
.,.,TRBV12-3/TRBV12-4,TRBJ2-7,TGTGCCAGCAGCTTGGGAGCTTACGAGCAGTACTTC,CASSLGAYEQYF
.,.,TRBV11-2,TRBJ2-3,TGTGCCAGCAGTCGCGACAGGTCCACAGATACGCAGTATTTT,CASSRDRSTDTQYF
.,.,TRBV19,TRBJ1-5,TGTGCCAGTCGCAGTATAGGTGGAACAGGGCATCAGCCCCAGCATTTT,CASRSIGGTGHQPQHF
.,once,TRBV6-2/TRBV6-3,TRBJ1-4,TGTGCCAGCAGTCGGCGACAGGCGCTTAGCGCTCATGAAAAACTGTTTTTT,CASSRRQALSAHEKLFF
TRBD1,.,TRBV14,TRBJ1-2,TGTGCCAGCAGCCAATCTAACCGGGACAGGGTTGATGGCTACACCTTC,CASSQSNRDRVDGYTF
TRBD2,.,TRBV19,TRBJ2-1,TGTGCCATCTCCTCAGGGACTAGCTCCTACAATGAGCAGTTCTTC,CAISSGTSSYNEQFF
.,.,TRBV29-1,TRBJ2-5,TGCAGCGTGCCGGACAAGGGCCTTCAAGAGACCCAGTACTTC,CSVPDKGLQETQYF
.,.,TRBV6-5,TRBJ1-5,TGTGCCAGCACCGAGGGGACTTATCAGCCCCAGCATTTT,CASTEGTYQPQHF
TRBD1,.,TRBV19,TRBJ1-3,TGTGCCAGTAGTACCGACAGGGGACGAGGAAACACCATATATTTT,CASSTDRGRGNTIYF